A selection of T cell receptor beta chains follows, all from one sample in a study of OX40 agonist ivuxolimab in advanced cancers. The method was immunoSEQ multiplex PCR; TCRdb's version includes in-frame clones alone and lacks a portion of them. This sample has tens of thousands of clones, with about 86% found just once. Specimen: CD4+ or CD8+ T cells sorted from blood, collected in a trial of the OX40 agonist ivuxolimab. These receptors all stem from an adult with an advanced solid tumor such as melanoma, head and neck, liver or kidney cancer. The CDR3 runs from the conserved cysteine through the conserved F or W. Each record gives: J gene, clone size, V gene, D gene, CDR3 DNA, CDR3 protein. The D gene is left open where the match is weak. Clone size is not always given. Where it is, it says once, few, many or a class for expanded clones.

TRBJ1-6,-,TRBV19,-,TGTGCCAGTAGTATTTCCGGGAGAGATTCACCCCTCCACTTT,CASSISGRDSPLHF
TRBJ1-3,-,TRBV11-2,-,TGTGCCAGCAGCTTAGACAGGGCTGGAAACACCATATATTTT,CASSLDRAGNTIYF
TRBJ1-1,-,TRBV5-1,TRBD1,TGCGCCAGCAGCGCCAGGACAGGACCGAACACTGAAGCTTTCTTT,CASSARTGPNTEAFF
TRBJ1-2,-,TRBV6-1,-,TGTGCCAGCAGTGAACGGGGACGGGCAGGCGGCTACACCTTC,CASSERGRAGGYTF
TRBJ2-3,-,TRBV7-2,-,TGTGCCAGCAGCTTATCCCGAAGCACAGATACGCAGTATTTT,CASSLSRSTDTQYF
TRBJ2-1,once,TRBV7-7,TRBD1,TGTGCTAGCAGCCCGGGACAGGCGCCTTACAATGAGCAGTTCTTC,CASSPGQAPYNEQFF
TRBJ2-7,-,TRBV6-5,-,TGTGCCAGCAGTTCCGGGAAACTCTTATCCTACGAGCAGTACTTC,CASSSGKLLSYEQYF
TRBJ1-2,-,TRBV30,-,TGTGCCGGCATGGGCCAAATCTTC,CAGMGQIF
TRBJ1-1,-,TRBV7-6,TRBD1,TGTGCCAGCAGCGGCCACAGGGGAGGTAGGGCTGAAGCTTTCTTT,CASSGHRGGRAEAFF
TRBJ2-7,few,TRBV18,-,TGTGCCAGCTCACCCCTAAGCGGCGGTCACTCGATCTCCTACGAGCAGTACTTC,CASSPLSGGHSISYEQYF
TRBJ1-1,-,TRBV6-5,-,TGTGCCAGCAGTTACTCGGGGGCCATGAACACTGAAGCTTTCTTT,CASSYSGAMNTEAFF
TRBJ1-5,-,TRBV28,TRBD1,TGTGCCAGCAGACCTAGAGGACAGGGGGCGATTCAGCCCCAGCATTTT,CASRPRGQGAIQPQHF
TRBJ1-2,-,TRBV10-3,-,TGTGCCATCAGCCTAGGGGACGGCTATGGCTACACCTTC,CAISLGDGYGYTF
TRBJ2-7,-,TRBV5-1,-,TGCGCCAGCAGTTCCATGAGCTCCTACGAGCAGTACTTC,CASSSMSSYEQYF
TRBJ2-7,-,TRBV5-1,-,TGCGCCAGCAGCTTTTTGCCCAGGGTGAATGCCTACGAGCAGTACTTC,CASSFLPRVNAYEQYF
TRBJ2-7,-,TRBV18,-,TGTGCCAGCTCACCGAATCTTGACGGCGAGCAGTACTTC,CASSPNLDGEQYF
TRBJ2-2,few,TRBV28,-,TGTGCCAGCCGTGCCGGGGGCCGCACCGGGGAGCTGTTTTTT,CASRAGGRTGELFF
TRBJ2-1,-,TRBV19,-,TGTGCCAGTAGTATCGGACCCAGAAGCTTCGACAATGAGCAGTTCTTC,CASSIGPRSFDNEQFF
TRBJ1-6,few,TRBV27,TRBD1,TGTGCCAGCGCCATGGGACAGATTAGCACCTATAATTCACCCCTCCACTTT,CASAMGQISTYNSPLHF
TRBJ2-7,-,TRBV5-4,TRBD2,TGTGCCAGCAGCTTGGGCAGCGGGGGCACCTACGAGCAGTACTTC,CASSLGSGGTYEQYF
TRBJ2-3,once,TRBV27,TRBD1,TGTGCCAGCAGTTTAATGACAGGGGGCACCACAGATACGCAGTATTTT,CASSLMTGGTTDTQYF
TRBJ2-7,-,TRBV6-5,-,TGTGCCAGCAGTTACTGGGGAAAATGGGGCGAGCAGTACTTC,CASSYWGKWGEQYF
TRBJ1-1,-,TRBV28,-,TGTGCCAGCAGTCCCGGGTGGCGGTATACTGAAGCTTTCTTT,CASSPGWRYTEAFF
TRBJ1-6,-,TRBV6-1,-,TGTGCCAGCAGTGAAATCTATGATTCACCCCTCCACTTT,CASSEIYDSPLHF
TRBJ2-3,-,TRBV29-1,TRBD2,TGCAGCGTTGAGTGGGCGGGGGGGCAAGATACGCAGTATTTT,CSVEWAGGQDTQYF
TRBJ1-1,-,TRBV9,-,TGTGCCAGCAGCCCCGAAGGGGGGGTAAGAACTGAAGCTTTCTTT,CASSPEGGVRTEAFF
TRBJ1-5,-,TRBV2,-,TGTGCCAGCAGTGAAGGCTCTCGCAGGGAGCGGCATTTT,CASSEGSRRERHF
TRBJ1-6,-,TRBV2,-,TGTGCCAGCAGTGAGTCCCACCAGAATAATTCACCCCTCCACTTT,CASSESHQNNSPLHF
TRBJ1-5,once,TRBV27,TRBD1,TGTGCCAGCAGTTCCAGTGGCGGACAGGGCTACCTTTATAGCAATCAGCCCCAGCATTTT,CASSSSGGQGYLYSNQPQHF
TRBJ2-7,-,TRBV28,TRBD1,TGTGCCAGCCTAGAGGGGGCTGGGTACGAGCAGTACTTC,CASLEGAGYEQYF
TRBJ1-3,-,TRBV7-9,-,TGTGCCAGCAGCCTCGTCTCTGGAAACACCATATATTTT,CASSLVSGNTIYF
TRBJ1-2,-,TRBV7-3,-,TGTGCCAGCAGCTTCCCAGGGTTCTATGGCTACACCTTC,CASSFPGFYGYTF
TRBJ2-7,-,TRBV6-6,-,TGTGCCAGCAGTTACGGGGTTTGGGAGCAGTACTTC,CASSYGVWEQYF
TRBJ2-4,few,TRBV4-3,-,TGCGCCAGCAGCCAAGAGGTGGGCAGGAACATTCAGTACTTC,CASSQEVGRNIQYF
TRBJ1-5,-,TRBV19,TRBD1,TGTGCCAGTAGTATAGAGAGCACAGGGGGAAATCAGCCCCAGCATTTT,CASSIESTGGNQPQHF
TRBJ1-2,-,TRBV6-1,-,TGTGCCAGCAGTGATCAGCCGCGGGGGCTAAGCTATGGCTACACCTTC,CASSDQPRGLSYGYTF
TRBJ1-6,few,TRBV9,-,TGTGCCAGCAGCGGGGATAATTCACCCCTCCACTTT,CASSGDNSPLHF
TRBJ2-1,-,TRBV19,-,TGTGCCAGTAGCCGGGCGAGTGAGCAGTTCTTC,CASSRASEQFF
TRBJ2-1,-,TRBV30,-,TGTGCCTGGACCCCCGCCTCGGGGGCTCAGTTCTTC,CAWTPASGAQFF
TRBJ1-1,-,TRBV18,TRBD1,TGTGCCAGCTCCCGGGACAGGGATACTGAAGCTTTCTTT,CASSRDRDTEAFF
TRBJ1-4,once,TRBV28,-,TGTGCCAGCAGTCCCCCACCGTGGGGGGATGAAAAACTGTTTTTT,CASSPPPWGDEKLFF
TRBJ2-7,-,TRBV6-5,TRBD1,TGTGCCAGCAGTTACCGGGACAGGGGGGTCTACGAGCAGTACTTC,CASSYRDRGVYEQYF
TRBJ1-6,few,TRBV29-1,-,TGCAGCGTTGGCGGGAATTCACCCCTCCACTTT,CSVGGNSPLHF
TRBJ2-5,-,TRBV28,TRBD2,TGTGCCAGCAGTTTGTCGGGACTAGGAGTTGGGGAGACCCAGTACTTC,CASSLSGLGVGETQYF
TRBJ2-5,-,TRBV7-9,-,TGTGCCAGCAGCTTAGCGGGGTTGAACTTC,CASSLAGLNF
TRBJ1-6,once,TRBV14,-,TGTGCCAGCAGCTTAATTCTAGGGTATTCACCCCTCCACTTT,CASSLILGYSPLHF
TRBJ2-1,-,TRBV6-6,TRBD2,TGTGCCAGCAGCCGTCCCGGGGGGGTTTTCAATGAGCAGTTCTTC,CASSRPGGVFNEQFF
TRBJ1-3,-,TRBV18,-,TGTGCCAGCTCACCACAGAACAACGGAAACACCATATATTTT,CASSPQNNGNTIYF
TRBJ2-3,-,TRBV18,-,TGTGCCAGCTCGCGCAGCACTAGCACAGATACGCAGTATTTT,CASSRSTSTDTQYF
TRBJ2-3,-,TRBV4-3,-,TGCGCCAGCAGCCAAGATGTCGGGAGCACAGATACGCAGTATTTT,CASSQDVGSTDTQYF
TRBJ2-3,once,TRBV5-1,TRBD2,TGCGCCAGCAAGATAGCGGGGGGTAGCACAGATACGCAGTATTTT,CASKIAGGSTDTQYF
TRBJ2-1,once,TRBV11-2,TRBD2,TGTGCCAGCAGCTTTGGGGCGGGGGGGCAGTACAATGAGCAGTTCTTC,CASSFGAGGQYNEQFF
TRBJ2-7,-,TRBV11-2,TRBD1,TGTGCCAGCAGCCAAGACAGGGACCACGAGCAGTACTTC,CASSQDRDHEQYF